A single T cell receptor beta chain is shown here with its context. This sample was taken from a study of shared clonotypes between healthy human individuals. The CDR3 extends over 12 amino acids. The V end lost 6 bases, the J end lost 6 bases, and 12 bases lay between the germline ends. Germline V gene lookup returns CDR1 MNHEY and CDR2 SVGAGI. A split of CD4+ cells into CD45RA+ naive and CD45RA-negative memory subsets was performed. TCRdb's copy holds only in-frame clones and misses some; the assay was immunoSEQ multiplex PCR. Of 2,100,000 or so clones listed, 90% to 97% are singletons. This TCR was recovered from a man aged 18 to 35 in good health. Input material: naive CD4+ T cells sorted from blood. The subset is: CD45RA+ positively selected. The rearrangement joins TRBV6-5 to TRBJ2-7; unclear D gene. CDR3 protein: CASRGDIREQYF. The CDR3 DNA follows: TGTGCCAGCAGGGGCGACATCCGCGAGCAGTACTTC.